The clone carrying this T cell receptor beta chain qualifies as medium-sized. Its antigen is not identified. These data originate in a study of radiotherapy plus CTLA-4 blockade in lung cancer. Study at large: Patients showed objective responses in approximately 17% of cases and disease control in roughly 34%.

Only in-frame clones appear in the TCRdb table, and some are missing; sequencing was by immunoSEQ multiplex PCR. The table lists 30,000 to 45,000 clones, roughly two thirds of them singletons. V gave up 8 bases and J gave up 0 bases, with 7 bases separating them. The CDR3 consists of 13 residues. Per germline, CDR1 LGHNT and CDR2 FRNRAP. Whole-study results and caveats: The best prediction of response reportedly came from early blood T cell clone dynamics, with interferon-beta.

This receptor was taken from a human donor with non-small cell lung cancer who had stable disease on radiotherapy plus ipilimumab. The chain recombines TRBV12-5 with TRBJ1-4; no clear D gene. Sample: peripheral blood, taken from a patient treated with radiotherapy plus ipilimumab. CDR3 nucleotides: TGTGCTAGTCGCGGGGCAACTAATGAAAAACTGTTTTTT. It encodes CASRGATNEKLFF.